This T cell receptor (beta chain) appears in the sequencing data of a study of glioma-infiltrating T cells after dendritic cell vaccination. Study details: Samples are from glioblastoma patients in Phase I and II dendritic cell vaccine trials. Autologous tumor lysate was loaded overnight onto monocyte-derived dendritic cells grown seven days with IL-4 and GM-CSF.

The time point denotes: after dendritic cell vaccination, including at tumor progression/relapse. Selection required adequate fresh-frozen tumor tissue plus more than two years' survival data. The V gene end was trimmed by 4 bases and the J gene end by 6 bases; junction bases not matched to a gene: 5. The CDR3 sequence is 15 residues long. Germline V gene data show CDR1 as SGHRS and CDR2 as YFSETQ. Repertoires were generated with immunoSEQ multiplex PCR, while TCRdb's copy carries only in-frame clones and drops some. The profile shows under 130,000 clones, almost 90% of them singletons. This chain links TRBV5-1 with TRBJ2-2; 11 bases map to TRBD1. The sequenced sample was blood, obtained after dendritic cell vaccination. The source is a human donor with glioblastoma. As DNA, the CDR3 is TGCGCCAGCAGCCGGACAGGGGGCGGGTCCGGGGAGCTGTTTTTT. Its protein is CASSRTGGGSGELFF.